The present T cell receptor beta chain was sequenced within a study of shared clonotypes between healthy human individuals. Each replicate PCR on the sorted subsets used 200 to 250 ng DNA (around 30,000 T cell genomes). The protocol was immunoSEQ multiplex PCR, while the TCRdb copy is restricted to in-frame clones and leaves out a portion. The sample consists of under 2.5 million clones, around 92% of them appearing once. J gave up 1 base and V 5 bases, and 6 bases lay outside the gene matches. Germline V gene sequence: CDR1 SGHVS, CDR2 FQNEAQ. The CDR3 sequence is 15 residues long. The donors were all Caucasian adults (living in Nashville, Tennessee). Negatively enriched CD4+ T cells were divided by CD45RA into naive and memory.

Sequenced: naive CD4+ T cells from PBMCs. The subset here: CD45RA+ positively selected. The chain carries TRBV7-8 and TRBJ2-5; TRBD1 aligns across 8 bases. The TCR sequence derives from a young man in good health. Some clones in this sample may be carry-over from other donors' samples. The CDR3 nucleotides are TGTGCCAGCAGCGACAACAGGGGGAGCCAAGAGACCCAGTACTTC. It translates to CASSDNRGSQETQYF.